This is a list of T cell receptor beta chains from one sample in a study of CD8+ T cells in alopecia areata. Generated by immunoSEQ multiplex PCR, the TCRdb table keeps only in-frame clones and is missing some. The data contain roughly 220,000 clones, around two fifths of them singletons. Sequenced material: CD4+ T cells sorted from blood, taken at roughly week 30, from a patient treated with tofacitinib. The source is a human donor with alopecia areata. The CDR3 runs from the conserved cysteine through the conserved F or W. D genes are given only for firm matches. Only part of the rows carry a size: once, few, many, or a class if the clone is expanded.

>NA|NA|16|TRBV4-2|TRBJ2-7
CASSQVQAASSYEQYF
TGTGCCAGCAGCCAAGTCCAGGCGGCTAGCTCCTACGAGCAGTACTTC
>NA|NA|12|TRBV29-1|TRBJ1-1
CSVAGLGTEAFF
TGCAGCGTCGCGGGCCTGGGGACTGAAGCTTTCTTT
>NA|NA|15|TRBV5-5|TRBJ2-5
CASSLAGQSRETQYF
TGTGCCAGCAGCTTGGCCGGCCAAAGCCGCGAGACCCAGTACTTC
>NA|NA|15|TRBV29-1|TRBJ1-3
CSVAYSKGRGNTIYF
TGCAGCGTTGCTTACAGCAAGGGTCGTGGAAACACCATATATTTT
>NA|NA|11|TRBV29-1|TRBJ2-7
CSVYSLGEQYF
TGCAGCGTTTACTCTCTGGGGGAGCAGTACTTC
>TRBD1|NA|16|TRBV15|TRBJ2-1
CATSRRTGGSYNEQFF
TGTGCCACCAGCAGACGGACAGGAGGCTCCTACAATGAGCAGTTCTTC
>NA|NA|14|TRBV6-5|TRBJ1-6
CASNSGRINSPLHF
TGTGCCAGCAACTCGGGACGGATCAATTCACCCCTCCACTTT
>NA|NA|13|TRBV29-1|TRBJ1-5
CSVSAGNNQPQHF
TGCAGCGTTAGTGCAGGGAACAATCAGCCCCAGCATTTT
>TRBD2|NA|16|TRBV9|TRBJ2-5
CASSPREAGGGETQYF
TGTGCCAGCAGCCCACGAGAAGCGGGGGGAGGAGAGACCCAGTACTTC
>NA|few|16|TRBV2|TRBJ2-3
CASSGHGILKTDTQYF
TGTGCCAGCAGTGGACACGGTATATTGAAGACAGATACGCAGTATTTT
>NA|NA|12|TRBV6-5|TRBJ2-7
CASKAGNYEQYF
TGTGCCAGCAAGGCAGGGAACTACGAGCAGTACTTC
>NA|NA|14|TRBV7-7|TRBJ2-5
CASSFDSKQETQYF
TGTGCTAGCAGCTTCGACAGTAAACAAGAGACCCAGTACTTC
>NA|few|13|TRBV18|TRBJ2-3
CASSPIQGDTQYF
TGTGCCAGCTCACCAATCCAGGGCGATACGCAGTATTTT
>NA|NA|14|TRBV9|TRBJ2-5
CASSVAPLEQTQYF
TGTGCCAGCAGCGTAGCCCCCTTGGAACAGACCCAGTACTTC
>TRBD1|NA|14|TRBV27|TRBJ2-5
CASADRGGEETQYF
TGTGCCAGCGCCGACAGGGGTGGGGAAGAGACCCAGTACTTC
>TRBD1|NA|16|TRBV4-2|TRBJ2-1
CASSQDRQGAYNEQFF
TGTGCCAGCAGCCAAGATAGGCAGGGGGCGTACAATGAGCAGTTCTTC
>NA|NA|14|TRBV6-5|TRBJ1-2
CASSSLDSLYGYTF
TGTGCCAGCAGTTCCCTGGACAGCCTCTATGGCTACACCTTC
>TRBD2|few|15|TRBV7-9|TRBJ2-1
CASSFGLADYNEQFF
TGTGCCAGCAGCTTCGGACTAGCCGACTACAATGAGCAGTTCTTC
>TRBD2|NA|16|TRBV7-2|TRBJ2-2
CASSPIAGVGTGELFF
TGTGCCAGCAGCCCTATAGCGGGAGTGGGTACCGGGGAGCTGTTTTTT
>NA|few|12|TRBV29-1|TRBJ1-2
CSVGRTSSGYTF
TGCAGCGTTGGCCGGACGTCCTCTGGCTACACCTTC
>NA|NA|15|TRBV4-1|TRBJ2-1
CASRRGGVDLREQFF
TGCGCCAGCCGCAGGGGGGGGGTTGATCTGAGGGAGCAGTTCTTC
>TRBD1|NA|16|TRBV5-6|TRBJ1-2
CASSPTSDRGRRGYTF
TGTGCCAGCAGCCCAACAAGCGACAGGGGGAGACGAGGCTACACCTTC
>NA|NA|13|TRBV5-1|TRBJ1-5
CASSSGEGQPQHF
TGCGCCAGCAGCTCAGGGGAAGGTCAGCCCCAGCATTTT
>NA|once|15|TRBV6-5|TRBJ2-6
CASRDTYSGANVLTF
TGTGCCAGCAGGGACACTTACTCTGGGGCCAACGTCCTGACTTTC
>NA|NA|15|TRBV7-2|TRBJ1-1
CASSFHQGRWAEAFF
TGTGCCAGCAGCTTTCACCAAGGGAGGTGGGCTGAAGCTTTCTTT
>NA|NA|14|TRBV4-1|TRBJ2-5
CASRKPGSHETQYF
TGCGCGTCCAGAAAACCAGGGTCTCACGAGACCCAGTACTTC
>NA|few|12|TRBV6-5|TRBJ2-7
CASNAALGEQYF
TGTGCCAGCAACGCTGCTCTAGGTGAGCAGTACTTC